This entry lists 23 T cell receptor beta chains sequenced from one sample in a study of T cell repertoires in cytomegalovirus infection (dated by TCRdb to between 2018 and 2021). These receptors lack a known antigen. Sequencer: Illumina HiSeq 1500. The raw public data were reprocessed by TCRdb itself: fastp quality trimming at Q25, MiXCR clonotype calling, in-frame beta chains only. Every entry covers one CDR3 protein and lists the most common genes and DNA from its rows. Counted in this sample were about 280,000 distinct CDR3 sequences; 22% of them appeared once. Under 25% of the sample belongs to the ten largest clones. This specimen's treatment or condition label, interpreted: in vitro stimulation with specific CMV peptide epitopes to enrich CMV-specific T cells. Sequenced here: cultured PBMCs, sampled from culture after CMV antigen stimulation. Receptor source: a human donor in good health (CMV status not recorded). Some clones in this sample may be carry-over from other donors' samples.

This clonotype was picked up a small number of times. The chain couples TRBV28 to TRBJ1-1, with 8 bases fitting TRBD1. The CDR3 is 14 amino acids. Germline-derived CDR1 and CDR2 are MDHEN and SYDVKM. With V trimmed by 6 bases and J by 5 bases, 8 bases remained unmatched. CDR3 loop: CASSQGQGGTEAFF. In DNA, the CDR3 is TGTGCCAGCAGCCAAGGACAGGGAGGAACTGAAGCTTTCTTT.

This clonotype occurred a few times. This rearrangement joins TRBV28 to TRBJ2-7; D might be TRBD1 or TRBD2, each matching 5 bases. With 6 bases removed from V and 0 bases from J, the gap between germline ends came to 9 bases. Germline CDR1 MDHEN, CDR2 SYDVKM. This CDR3 region has 13 residues. CDR3 sequence reads: CASRSGTSYEQYF. CDR3 sequence (DNA): TGTGCCAGCAGATCGGGGACCTCCTACGAGCAGTACTTC.

This clonotype was seen only a few times. CDR3: CASWQGQGTTGELFF. The DNA of the CDR3 is TGTGCCAGCTGGCAAGGGCAGGGTACTACCGGGGAGCTGTTTTTT. The rearrangement joins TRBV6-2 or TRBV6-3 to TRBJ2-2, with D possibly being TRBD1 (5 bases). Germline V gene sequence: CDR1 MNHEY, CDR2 SVGEGT. Trimming took 8 bases from V and 5 from J, leaving 18 bases between them. There are 15 residues in the CDR3.

The V gene is TRBV15, the J gene TRBJ2-1, with 7 bases identical to TRBD2. CDR1 is LNHNV, CDR2 YYDKDF, per germline (reference sequence). The trim removed 8 bases at V and 8 bases at J, leaving 12 bases unmatched. The CDR3 length is 14 residues. The CDR3 DNA sequence: TGTGCCACCTCCAGGGAGGGCCTCGGGCATGAGCAGTTCTTC. Residues: CATSREGLGHEQFF. Filled out from reference TRBV15 and TRBJ2-1, the complete variable domain reads DAMVIQNPRYQVTQFGKPVTLSCSQTLNHNVMYWYQQKSSQAPKLLFHYYDKDFNNEADTPDNFQSRRPNTSFCFLDIRSPGLGDTAMYLCATSREGLGHEQFFGPGTRLTVL.

This clonotype was observed at least ten times. The rearrangement uses TRBV6-2 or TRBV6-3 and TRBJ2-7, with D maybe TRBD1 (7 bases). V shed 6 bases and J shed 3 bases, with 15 bases lying between them. The CDR3 covers 14 residues. The germline V gene encodes CDR1 MNHEY and CDR2 SVGEGT. DNA of the CDR3: TGTGCCAGCAGCCGCCACAGGGGACTCTACGAGCAGTACTTC. Residues: CASSRHRGLYEQYF.

At least ten counts were recorded for this clonotype. The V gene is TRBV4-3, the J gene TRBJ1-4, with unresolved D. Trimming cost V 0 bases and J 5 bases, with 16 bases left between them. The CDR3 runs to 17 residues. Germline V gene data show CDR1 as LGHNA and CDR2 as YSLEER. The CDR3 nucleotides are TGCGCCAGCAGCCAAGAGGCGAAGCTCGGGGAAAATGAAAAACTGTTTTTT. It specifies CASSQEAKLGENEKLFF.

This clonotype was counted only a few times. The gene calls are TRBV18 and TRBJ2-5; the D gene could be TRBD1 or TRBD2 (5 bases each). Germline V gene lookup returns CDR1 KGHSH and CDR2 LQKENI. Trimming pared 5 bases from V and 10 bases from J, leaving 26 bases between. This CDR3 spans 16 amino acids. The CDR3 protein is CASSGPGPRSGWDQYF. The CDR3 DNA reads as TGTGCCAGCTCAGGACCGGGACCAAGGTCTGGTTGGGACCAGTACTTC.

This clonotype was counted only a few times. The rearrangement joins TRBV28 to TRBJ2-7, with D possibly TRBD2 on 6 matching bases. The germline gives CDR1 MDHEN, CDR2 SYDVKM. This CDR3 spans 13 amino acids. With 10 bases removed from V and 4 bases from J, the gap between germline ends came to 17 bases. The CDR3 DNA reads as TGTGCCACCGATGCATTGGGGAGGTACGAGCAGTACGTC. Protein: CATDALGRYEQYV.

This clonotype was found a few times. The gene calls are TRBV6-5 and TRBJ2-1, with 8 nucleotides matching TRBD1. The CDR3 consists of 17 residues. The V and J ends lost 2 bases and 0 bases, in that order; junction bases with no gene match: 6. Looked up from germline, CDR1 is MNHEY and CDR2 is SVGAGI. CDR3: CASSYDNRGSSYNEQFF. The DNA for the CDR3 is TGTGCCAGCAGTTACGATAACAGGGGGAGCTCCTACAATGAGCAGTTCTTC.

This chain uses TRBV4-1 with TRBJ1-2; TRBD1 agrees at 7 bases. V lost 3 bases, J lost 4 bases, and 11 bases stayed unmatched. The length of the CDR3 is 16 residues. Germline V lookup: CDR1 MGHRA, CDR2 YSYEKL. Here the CDR3 DNA reads TGCGCCAGCAGCCAGGACCCTAACACAGGGGCCTATGGCTACACCTTC. Translated, it gives CASSQDPNTGAYGYTF.

This clonotype occurred many times. V is TRBV7-6 and J is TRBJ2-2; the match to TRBD1 covers 7 bases. The ends lost 0 bases at V and 10 bases at J; junction bases unmatched: 5. CDR1 SGHVS and CDR2 FNYEAQ come from the germline V gene. The CDR3 is 14 amino acids. CDR3 sequence (DNA): TGTGCCAGCAGCTTAGCTGCAGGGGGTGAGGAGCTGTTTTTT. Protein sequence: CASSLAAGGEELFF. Full variable domain (missing parts from reference TRBV7-6 and TRBJ2-2): GAGVSQSPRYKVTKRGQDVALRCDPISGHVSLYWYRQALGQGPEFLTYFNYEAQQDKSGLPNDRFSAERPEGSISTLTIQRTEQRDSAMYRCASSLAAGGEELFFGEGSRLTVL.

V usage is TRBV7-8 and J usage is TRBJ2-4; possible D gene TRBD2, 5 bases. Germline-derived CDR1 and CDR2 are SGHVS and FQNEAQ. The CDR3 sequence is 16 residues long. V shed 1 base and J shed 1 base, with 11 bases lying between them. In DNA form, the CDR3 reads TGTGCCAGCAGCTTAGGGAGTAGAGGGGCCAAAAACATTCAGTACTTC. Amino acid sequence: CASSLGSRGAKNIQYF. Using reference TRBV7-8 and TRBJ2-4 for the parts outside the CDR3, the full variable domain is GAGVSQSPRYKVAKRGQDVALRCDPISGHVSLFWYQQALGQGPEFLTYFQNEAQLDKSGLPSDRFFAERPEGSVSTLKIQRTQQEDSAVYLCASSLGSRGAKNIQYFGAGTRLSVL.

This clonotype was counted many times. The chain combines TRBV19 with TRBJ2-5; 11 nucleotides align to TRBD2. The germline V gene has CDR1 LNHDA and CDR2 SQIVND (reference sequence). J lost 5 bases, V lost 1 base, and 6 bases had no gene match. The CDR3 runs to 16 residues. The CDR3 region is CASSIGRLAGLETQYF. Here the CDR3 DNA reads TGTGCCAGTAGTATAGGAAGACTAGCGGGATTGGAGACCCAGTACTTC.

The V gene is TRBV27, the J gene TRBJ1-5, with 7 bases lining up with TRBD1. This CDR3 is 14 amino acids long. Unmatched junction bases numbered 6, after V lost 5 bases and J lost 5 bases. CDR1 is MNHEY and CDR2 is SMNVEV in the germline V gene (reference sequence). The CDR3 DNA follows: TGTGCCAGCAGTGCCGTGAGGGGGCATCAGCCCCAGCATTTT. Protein: CASSAVRGHQPQHF.

Only a few counts were recorded for this clonotype. This chain links TRBV7-2 with TRBJ2-5; possibly TRBD2 for D (7 bases). V lost 7 bases and J lost 5, with 14 bases in between. CDR3 size: 13 residues. Germline V gives CDR1 SGHTA, CDR2 FQGNSA. The CDR3 DNA is TGTGCCAGCACCATCGGGGGGCTTGAGACCCAGTACTTC. It specifies CASTIGGLETQYF.

The CDR3 is CSARLGAGVDYEQYF. The CDR3 DNA is TGCAGTGCCAGGCTGGGCGCGGGAGTAGACTACGAGCAGTACTTC. The chain employs TRBV20-1 and TRBJ2-7; 7 bases match TRBD2. Per the germline V gene, CDR1 is DFQATT and CDR2 is SNEGSKA (reference sequence). This CDR3 has 15 amino acids. Trimming removed 6 bases from V and 3 bases from J; junction bases left unmatched: 14.

This clonotype was observed at least ten times. The CDR3 loop reads CASIGRLAGNEQFF. DNA for the CDR3: TGTGCCAGCATCGGACGTTTAGCGGGAAACGAGCAGTTCTTC. This rearrangement joins TRBV7-2 to TRBJ2-1; TRBD2 aligns across 8 bases. With 7 bases clipped from V and 10 bases from J, the junction kept 12 bases outside the gene matches. CDR3 length: 14 residues. Germline V gene sequence: CDR1 SGHTA, CDR2 FQGNSA.

This clonotype was seen many times. The CDR3 protein is CASSTGIGPSYEQYF. In DNA, the CDR3 is TGTGCCAGTAGTACAGGGATCGGGCCGTCCTACGAGCAGTACTTC. V and J are TRBV19 and TRBJ2-7; perhaps TRBD1 as D (5 bases). The CDR3 is 15 amino acids. Germline V gives CDR1 LNHDA, CDR2 SQIVND (reference sequence). V was clipped by 4 bases and J by 1 base, with 14 bases between them.

This clonotype was seen at least ten times. This chain joins TRBV2 and TRBJ2-5, with 13 nucleotides matching TRBD2. Germline CDR1 is SNHLY and CDR2 is FYNNEI. The CDR3 is 15 amino acids. J was trimmed by 3 bases and V by 6 bases; bases with no gene match: 4. CDR3 protein: CASRITSGREETQYF. CDR3 DNA sequence: TGTGCCAGCAGGATTACTAGCGGGAGGGAAGAGACCCAGTACTTC.

This chain connects TRBV4-3 to TRBJ2-1; maybe TRBD2 (5 bases). V lost 0 bases and J 2 bases, leaving 17 bases between the germline ends. The CDR3 is made up of 18 amino acids. Germline assignment: CDR1 LGHNA and CDR2 YSLEER. The CDR3 DNA follows: TGCGCCAGCAGCCAAGATCATGTTCGTGGGAGTACCTACAATGAGCAGTTCTTC. Its translation: CASSQDHVRGSTYNEQFF.

This chain uses TRBV6-4 with TRBJ2-1; a weak D match, TRBD1 (6 bases). The CDR3 has 16 residues. The germline CDR1 and CDR2 sequences are MRHNA and SNTAGT. The V and J ends lost 4 bases and 2 bases respectively, with 15 bases between them. The CDR3 protein is CASSGYSGQPYNEQFF. CDR3 DNA: TGTGCCAGCAGTGGGTATTCGGGACAACCCTACAATGAGCAGTTCTTC.

This clonotype was observed at least ten times. J is TRBJ2-1 and V is TRBV6-2 or TRBV6-3; D not certain. Trimming cost V 9 bases and J 0 bases, with 9 bases left between them. CDR1 and CDR2 (germline): MNHEY, SVGEGT. This CDR3 comprises 13 residues. CDR3 amino acids: CASSIFSYNEQFF. CDR3 coding DNA: TGTGCCAGTTCGATATTCTCCTACAATGAGCAGTTCTTC.

This clonotype occurred once. The genes are TRBV27 and TRBJ1-5; 7 nucleotides line up with TRBD1. Per germline, CDR1 MNHEY and CDR2 SMNVEV (reference sequence). J gave up 3 bases and V 10 bases, and 15 bases lay outside the gene matches. This CDR3 contains 16 residues. In DNA form, the CDR3 reads TGTGCCACCAGACGGGACCGGGACAGTTACAATCAGCCCCAGCATTTT. This sequence encodes CATRRDRDSYNQPQHF.